These 18 T cell receptor beta chains share one sample of origin, sequenced in a study of blood T cells in healthy people across ages. Using a J-beta primer mix together with a sample-barcoded 5' primer, a second PCR was run for roughly 7 to 12 cycles. Using its own MiXCR run on the 5' RACE reads, TCRdb lists one record per CDR3 protein. Among approximately 780,000 distinct CDR3 sequences listed, 20% to 30% were seen once. These data were also reused for a study on T cells of mothers and their children.

Sequenced sample: blood. The receptors were sampled from a boy between 10 and 17 years old in good health.

This clonotype was detected only a few times. The chain joins TRBV9 to TRBJ1-2, with a tentative D call TRBD1 (5 bases). There are 13 residues in the CDR3. Trimming cost V 0 bases and J 6 bases, with 9 bases left between them. Germline V CDR1 and CDR2: SGDLS, YYNGEE. The CDR3: CASSVGGDNGYTF. CDR3 coding DNA: TGTGCCAGCAGCGTAGGGGGGGATAATGGCTACACCTTC.

This clonotype showed up many times. Mismatch with germline at one junction end may stem from a read error. The CDR3 region is CASSRGQGGYEQYF. Written as DNA, the CDR3 is TGTGCCAGCAGCCGCGGACAGGGGGGGTACGAGCAGTACTTC. This sequence joins TRBV5-1 and TRBJ2-7, with 10 bases matching TRBD1. CDR3 size: 14 residues. Germline lookup yields CDR1 SGHRS and CDR2 YFSETQ.

The chain couples TRBV7-9 to TRBJ2-5, with D possibly TRBD2 on 7 matching bases. Germline values: CDR1 SEHNR, CDR2 FQNEAQ (reference sequence). V was trimmed by 5 bases and J by 1 base, leaving 11 bases between them. This CDR3 contains 14 residues. The CDR3 sequence is CASSTRGAQETQYF. In DNA form, the CDR3 reads TGTGCCAGCAGCACACGGGGGGCCCAAGAGACCCAGTACTTC.

V and J are TRBV3-1 and TRBJ2-5, with D perhaps assigned TRBD1 or TRBD2 (5 bases each). The V end was cut by 0 bases, the J end by 1 base, with 12 bases between. CDR3 size: 16 residues. Germline V lookup: CDR1 LGHDT, CDR2 YNNKEL (reference sequence). CDR3 sequence reads: CASSQDNGTPQETQYF. As DNA, the CDR3 is TGTGCCAGCAGCCAAGATAACGGGACCCCCCAAGAGACCCAGTACTTC.

The V gene is TRBV9, the J gene TRBJ2-2; 9 positions match TRBD1. V lost 0 bases, J lost 7 bases, and 4 bases stayed unmatched. The CDR3 contains 15 residues. The germline V gene has CDR1 SGDLS and CDR2 YYNGEE. CDR3 amino acids: CASSVGDRVSGELFF. CDR3 DNA: TGTGCCAGCAGCGTAGGGGACAGGGTGAGCGGGGAGCTGTTTTTT. The whole variable domain, remainder taken from reference TRBV9 and TRBJ2-2, is DSGVTQTPKHLITATGQRVTLRCSPRSGDLSVYWYQQSLDQGLQFLIQYYNGEERAKGNILERFSAQQFPDLHSELNLSSLELGDSALYFCASSVGDRVSGELFFGEGSRLTVL.

Many counts were recorded for this clonotype. V usage is TRBV7-9 and J usage is TRBJ1-2; D is unresolved. CDR3 length: 16 amino acids. V lost 5 bases and J 0 bases, leaving 16 bases between the germline ends. Germline V lookup: CDR1 SEHNR, CDR2 FQNEAQ (reference sequence). CDR3 nucleotide sequence: TGTGCCAGCAGCCCCTCGAGCGGTGAGGCTAACTATGGCTACACCTTC. Residues: CASSPSSGEANYGYTF.

V and J are TRBV6-5 and TRBJ2-1; 9 bases line up with TRBD2. V lost 1 base, J lost 6 bases, and 10 bases stayed unmatched. The CDR3 runs 17 residues. Germline V CDR1 and CDR2: MNHEY, SVGAGI. The CDR3 loop is CASSYWNPAGGRNEQFF. DNA of the CDR3: TGTGCCAGCAGTTACTGGAACCCAGCGGGGGGCCGCAATGAGCAGTTCTTC.

The chain joins TRBV10-3 to TRBJ2-3; TRBD2 might be the D (5 bases). V dropped 0 bases and J dropped 0 bases, with 13 bases sitting between them. The length of the CDR3 is 17 residues. Per germline, CDR1 ENHRY and CDR2 SYGVKD. This CDR3 is CAISESTLAVSTDTQYF. The DNA for the CDR3 is TGTGCCATCAGTGAGTCGACTCTAGCCGTAAGCACAGATACGCAGTATTTT.

The chain couples TRBV6-5 to TRBJ2-5; 11 bases line up with TRBD2. The J call is in doubt because the DNA end fits TRBJ2-7 better. CDR1 and CDR2 (germline): MNHEY, SVGAGI. The CDR3 has 15 amino acids. The CDR3 bases are TGTGCCAGCAGCTCTCTACTAGCGGGGGTTTACGAGCAGTACTTC. It translates to CASSSLLAGVYEQYF.

This clonotype was picked up a small number of times. The chain links TRBV2 to TRBJ2-6; no reliable D call. The CDR3 has 13 residues. The V end lost 1 base, the J end lost 4 bases, and 2 bases lay between the germline ends. Germline loops: CDR1 SNHLY, CDR2 FYNNEI. The CDR3 here is CASSEEGANVLTF. The CDR3 region has the DNA TGTGCCAGCAGTGAAGAAGGGGCCAACGTCCTGACTTTC.

There are a few counts of this clonotype. The gene calls are TRBV20-1 and TRBJ2-1, with D tentatively TRBD1 or TRBD2 (6 bases each). V gave up 4 bases and J gave up 9 bases, with 16 bases separating them. Germline values: CDR1 DFQATT, CDR2 SNEGSKA (reference sequence). The CDR3 is made up of 13 amino acids. The CDR3 here is CSAIDRGQGEQFF. The CDR3 DNA sequence: TGCAGTGCTATAGACCGGGGGCAGGGTGAGCAGTTCTTC.

This clonotype was recorded a few times. The chain uses TRBV11-2 and TRBJ2-7; 11 nucleotides match TRBD1. Germline-derived CDR1 and CDR2 are SGHAT and FQNNGV. CDR3 length: 16 amino acids. After removal of 3 bases from V and 3 bases from J, the junction contained 7 bases not matched to a gene. Written as DNA, the CDR3 is TGTGCCAGCAGCTTCAATACCGGGACAGGGGGCTACGAGCAGTACTTC. Translating gives CASSFNTGTGGYEQYF. The whole variable domain, remainder taken from reference TRBV11-2 and TRBJ2-7, is EAGVAQSPRYKIIEKRQSVAFWCNPISGHATLYWYQQILGQGPKLLIQFQNNGVVDDSQLPKDRFSAERLKGVDSTLKIQPAKLEDSAVYLCASSFNTGTGGYEQYFGPGTRLTVT.

The genes are TRBV7-3 and TRBJ2-5; no reliable D call. Trimming took 0 bases from V and 5 from J, leaving 13 bases between them. This CDR3 contains 15 residues. Germline V CDR1 and CDR2: SGHTA, FQGTGA. The CDR3 region has the DNA TGTGCCAGCAGCTTAACCCTGAGTAGACCCGAGACCCAGTACTTC. Translated: CASSLTLSRPETQYF.

The chain joins TRBV12-3 or TRBV12-4 to TRBJ2-5, with D unresolved. CDR3 length equals 14 residues. Trimming stripped 2 bases from V and 3 bases from J, with 10 bases between. The CDR3 nucleotides read TGTGCCAGCAGTTTAAGTCCTAGAAAAGAGACCCAGTACTTC. Translated, it gives CASSLSPRKETQYF.

This clonotype was counted between two and nine times. An end of the junction differs from the germline gene, which may be a read error. This chain links TRBV7-7 with TRBJ2-1; a weak D match, TRBD2 (7 bases). Germline assignment: CDR1 SSHAT and CDR2 FNYEAQ (reference sequence). CDR3 length equals 18 residues. The CDR3 DNA is TGTGCTAGCAGCCATGATCGGGGGGCCAGCGAGTTTGGCCATGAGCAGTTCTTC. This encodes CASSHDRGASEFGHEQFF.

J is TRBJ1-1 and V is TRBV25-1; 8 nucleotides line up with TRBD1. The V gene end was trimmed by 2 bases and the J gene end by 5 bases; junction bases not matched to a gene: 4. The germline gives CDR1 MGHDK, CDR2 SYGVNS. The CDR3 runs 14 residues. CDR3 sequence reads: CASSEGQGWTEAFF. The CDR3 DNA sequence: TGTGCCAGCAGTGAAGGACAGGGTTGGACTGAAGCTTTCTTT.

This clonotype was detected only a few times. V and J are TRBV27 and TRBJ1-1; TRBD1 might be the D (6 bases). The length of the CDR3 is 14 residues. V lost 4 bases and J 3 bases, leaving 12 bases between the germline ends. Per germline, CDR1 MNHEY and CDR2 SMNVEV (reference sequence). The CDR3 DNA reads as TGTGCCAGCAGTTGGATGGCAGGGGACACTGAAGCTTTCTTT. Encoded protein: CASSWMAGDTEAFF.

A few counts support this clonotype. Given the absence of the conserved phenylalanine or tryptophan at the CDR3 end, a read error is likely. The V call is TRBV2, the J call TRBJ2-5; D is undetermined. The CDR3 has 12 amino acids. Trimming took off 4 bases at V and 3 bases at J, with 6 bases between the two ends. Germline values: CDR1 SNHLY, CDR2 FYNNEI. The DNA of the CDR3 is TGTGCCAGCAGTGCATACGAAGAGACCCAGTACCTC. It translates to CASSAYEETQYL.